The T cell receptor (beta chain) under discussion was sequenced for a study of T cell responses to AZD1222 COVID-19 vaccine. Study findings and constraints: Just a handful of AZD1222 recipients were seropositive at baseline.

The CDR3 covers 13 residues. Germline-derived CDR1 and CDR2 are SGHNT and YENEEA. V was trimmed by 5 bases and J by 10 bases, leaving 15 bases between them. The table came from immunoSEQ multiplex PCR; TCRdb's copy has only in-frame clones and leaves some out. Among more than 55,000 clones listed, 60% to 85% were seen once. This clone showed up just a few times. The antigen is not known. This sample comprised peripheral blood, obtained 28 days after the second AZD1222 dose. The TCR originated in an adult who received the AZD1222 COVID-19 vaccine. The V gene is TRBV11-3, the J gene TRBJ2-1; D gene ambiguous. CDR3 sequence: CASSASLRSEQFF. In DNA form, the CDR3 reads TGTGCCAGCAGCGCTTCTCTGCGTTCCGAGCAGTTCTTC.